These 9 T cell receptor beta chains were all obtained from the same sample, sequenced in a study of blood T cell repertoires in COVID-19. Clones were sequenced by immunoSEQ multiplex PCR, and TCRdb holds only the in-frame ones, with some missing. This sample carries around 130,000 clones, approximately 88% of them seen once, and the ten largest clones take more than 2%. Sequences were obtained from peripheral blood. The receptors were sampled from a man in his 70s with active COVID-19.

This chain uses TRBV11-3 with TRBJ2-7; D might be TRBD1 (5 bases). V lost 8 bases and J lost 3, with 20 bases in between. The CDR3 spans 15 residues. CDR1 is SGHNT and CDR2 is YENEEA in the germline V gene. For the CDR3, the DNA is TGTGCCAGCGAGAGACAGTCTAACCACCTCTACGAGCAGTACTTC. It specifies CASERQSNHLYEQYF. The full variable domain, completed using reference TRBV11-3 and TRBJ2-7, is EAGVVQSPRYKIIEKKQPVAFWCNPISGHNTLYWYLQNLGQGPELLIRYENEEAVDDSQLPKDRFSAERLKGVDSTLKIQPAELGDSAVYLCASERQSNHLYEQYFGPGTRLTVT.

The V call is TRBV6-2 or TRBV6-3, the J call TRBJ2-7; D perhaps matches TRBD2 (7 bases). This CDR3 is built from 15 residues. Trimming removed 2 bases from V and 3 bases from J, with 14 bases in between. Germline loops: CDR1 MNHEY, CDR2 SVGEGT. CDR3 in DNA: TGTGCCAGCAGTTACACGCGGGGGCTTAACTACGAGCAGTACTTC. Translation: CASSYTRGLNYEQYF.

The chain carries TRBV20-1 and TRBJ2-1; D gene uncertain. V was clipped by 5 bases and J by 7 bases, with 6 bases between them. Germline loops: CDR1 DFQATT, CDR2 SNEGSKA (reference sequence). The CDR3 covers 10 residues. CDR3 region: CSAQKNEQFF. CDR3 bases: TGCAGTGCTCAGAAGAATGAGCAGTTCTTC.

The rearrangement joins TRBV5-1 to TRBJ1-1; no definite D call. Trimming removed 0 bases at V and 1 base at J, with 7 bases between. The germline V gene encodes CDR1 SGHRS and CDR2 YFSETQ. The CDR3 totals 14 residues. The CDR3 DNA follows: TGCGCCAGCAGCTTGGTGGCCCAGAACACTGAAGCTTTCTTT. Its protein product is CASSLVAQNTEAFF.

CDR3 in amino acids: CASSLGGSSYNEQFF. Written as DNA, the CDR3 is TGTGCCAGCAGCTTGGGCGGGAGCTCCTACAATGAGCAGTTCTTC. The V call is TRBV5-8, the J call TRBJ2-1; TRBD2 agrees at 7 bases. The V gene end was trimmed by 0 bases and the J gene end by 0 bases; junction bases not matched to a gene: 0. CDR1 and CDR2 (germline): SGHTS, YDEGEE. The CDR3 sequence is 15 residues long.

This chain uses TRBV5-1 with TRBJ1-1, with 7 bases matching TRBD1. The CDR3 is 14 amino acids. J lost 5 bases, V lost 4 bases, and 8 bases had no gene match. Germline V gene data show CDR1 as SGHRS and CDR2 as YFSETQ. The CDR3 nucleotides are TGCGCCAGCAGCGGAAACAGGGGTGAGACTGAAGCTTTCTTT. It yields the protein CASSGNRGETEAFF.

V is TRBV3-1 (or the pseudogene TRBV3-2) and J is TRBJ1-2, with D hard to call. The germline V gene has CDR1 LGHDT and CDR2 YNNKEL (reference sequence). V gave up 1 base and J gave up 0 bases, with 9 bases separating them. CDR3 length: 15 residues. The CDR3 region has the DNA TGTGCCAGCAGCCAAGCTTCCTCTGCTAACTATGGCTACACCTTC. It specifies CASSQASSANYGYTF.

CDR3 sequence (DNA): TGTGCCAGCAGGAACAGGGAGAGTGGTGGCTACACCTTC. It yields the protein CASRNRESGGYTF. The rearrangement uses TRBV28 and TRBJ1-2, with D tentatively TRBD1 (6 bases). V lost 6 bases and J lost 7, with 15 bases in between. Looked up from germline, CDR1 is MDHEN and CDR2 is SYDVKM. The CDR3 contains 13 residues.

This chain links TRBV30 with TRBJ2-3, with D perhaps TRBD2 (6 bases). There are 15 residues in the CDR3. Trimming shortened V by 2 bases and J by 1 base, and 13 bases separated the two germline ends. Germline assignment: CDR1 GTSNPN and CDR2 SVGIG (reference sequence). CDR3 sequence: CAWSFPSARTDTQYF. CDR3 sequence (DNA): TGTGCCTGGAGTTTCCCTAGCGCCCGCACAGATACGCAGTATTTT. The entire variable domain, with the rest obtained from reference TRBV30 and TRBJ2-3, is as follows: SQTIHQWPATLVQPVGSPLSLECTVEGTSNPNLYWYRQAAGRGLQLLFYSVGIGQISSEVPQNLSASRPQDRQFILSSKKLLLSDSGFYLCAWSFPSARTDTQYFGPGTRLTVL.